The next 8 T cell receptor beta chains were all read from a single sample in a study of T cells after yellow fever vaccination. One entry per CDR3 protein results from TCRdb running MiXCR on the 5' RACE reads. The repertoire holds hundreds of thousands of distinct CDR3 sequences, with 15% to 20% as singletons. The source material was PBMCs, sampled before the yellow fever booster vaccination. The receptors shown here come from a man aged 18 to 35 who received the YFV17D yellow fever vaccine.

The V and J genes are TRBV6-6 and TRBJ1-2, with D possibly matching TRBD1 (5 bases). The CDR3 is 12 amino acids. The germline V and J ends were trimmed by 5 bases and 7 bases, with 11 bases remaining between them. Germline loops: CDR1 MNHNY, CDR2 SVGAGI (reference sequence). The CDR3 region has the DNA TGTGCCAGCAGTAACAGGAGGGTTGGCTACACCTTC. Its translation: CASSNRRVGYTF.

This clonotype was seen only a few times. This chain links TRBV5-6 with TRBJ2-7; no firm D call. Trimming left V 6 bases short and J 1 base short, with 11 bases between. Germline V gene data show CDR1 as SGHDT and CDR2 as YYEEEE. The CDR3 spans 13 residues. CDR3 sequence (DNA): TGTGCCAGCACCCCGACGGAATCCTACGAGCAGTACGTC. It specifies CASTPTESYEQYV.

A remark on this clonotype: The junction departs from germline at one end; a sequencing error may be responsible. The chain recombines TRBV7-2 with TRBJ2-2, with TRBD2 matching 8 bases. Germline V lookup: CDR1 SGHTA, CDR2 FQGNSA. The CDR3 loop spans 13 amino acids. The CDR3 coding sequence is TGTGCCAGCAGTCGGACTAGCCTCGGGAAGCTGTTTTTT. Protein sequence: CASSRTSLGKLFF.

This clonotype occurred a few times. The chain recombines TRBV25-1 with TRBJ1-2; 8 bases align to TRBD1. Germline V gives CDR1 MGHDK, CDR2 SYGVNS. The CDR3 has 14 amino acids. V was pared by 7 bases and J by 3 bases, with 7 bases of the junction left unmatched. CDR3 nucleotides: TGTGCCAGCAAGACGGGACAGGACCACTATGGCTACACCTTC. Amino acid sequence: CASKTGQDHYGYTF.

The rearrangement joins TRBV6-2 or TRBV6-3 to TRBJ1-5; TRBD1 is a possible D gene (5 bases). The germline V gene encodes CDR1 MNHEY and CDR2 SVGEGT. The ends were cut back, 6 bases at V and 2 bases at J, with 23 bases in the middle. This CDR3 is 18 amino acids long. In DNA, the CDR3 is TGTGCCAGCAGCCGACGGGGGTCCAGGAGGAATGGCAATCAGCCCCAGCATTTT. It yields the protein CASSRRGSRRNGNQPQHF.

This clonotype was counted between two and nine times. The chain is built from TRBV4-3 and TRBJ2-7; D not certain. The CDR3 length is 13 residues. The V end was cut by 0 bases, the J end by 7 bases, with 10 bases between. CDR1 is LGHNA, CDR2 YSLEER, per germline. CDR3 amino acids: CASSQESLREQYF. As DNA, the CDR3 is TGCGCCAGCAGCCAAGAGTCTCTGCGAGAGCAGTACTTC.

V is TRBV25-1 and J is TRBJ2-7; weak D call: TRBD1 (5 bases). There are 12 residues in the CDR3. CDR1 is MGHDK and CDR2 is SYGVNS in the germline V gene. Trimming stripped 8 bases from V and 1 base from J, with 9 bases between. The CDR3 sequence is CASGAMSYEQYF. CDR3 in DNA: TGTGCCAGCGGGGCCATGTCCTACGAGCAGTACTTC.

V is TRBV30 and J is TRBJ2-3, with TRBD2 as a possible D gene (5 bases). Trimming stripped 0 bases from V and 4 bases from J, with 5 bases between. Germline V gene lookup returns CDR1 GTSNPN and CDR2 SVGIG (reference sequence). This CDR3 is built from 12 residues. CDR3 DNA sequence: TGTGCCTGGAGTGTACTAGCAGATACGCAGTATTTT. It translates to CAWSVLADTQYF.